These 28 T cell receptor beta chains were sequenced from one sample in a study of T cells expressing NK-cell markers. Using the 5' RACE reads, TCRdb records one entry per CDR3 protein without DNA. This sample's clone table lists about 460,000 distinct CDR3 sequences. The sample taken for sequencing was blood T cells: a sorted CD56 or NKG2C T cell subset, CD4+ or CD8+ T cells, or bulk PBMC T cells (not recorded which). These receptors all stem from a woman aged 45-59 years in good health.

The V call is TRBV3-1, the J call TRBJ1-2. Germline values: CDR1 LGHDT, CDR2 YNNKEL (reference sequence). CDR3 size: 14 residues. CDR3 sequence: CASSQEGMAYGYTF.

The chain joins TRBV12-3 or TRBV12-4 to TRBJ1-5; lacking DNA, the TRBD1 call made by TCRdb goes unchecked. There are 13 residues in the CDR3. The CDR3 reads CASLRGSNQPQHF.

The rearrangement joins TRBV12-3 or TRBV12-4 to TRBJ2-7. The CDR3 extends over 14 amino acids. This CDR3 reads CASNRDFPSYEQYF.

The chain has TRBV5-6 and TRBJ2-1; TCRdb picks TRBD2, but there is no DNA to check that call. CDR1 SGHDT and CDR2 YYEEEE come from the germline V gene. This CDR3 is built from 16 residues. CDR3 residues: CASRTLGLAGNNEQFF.

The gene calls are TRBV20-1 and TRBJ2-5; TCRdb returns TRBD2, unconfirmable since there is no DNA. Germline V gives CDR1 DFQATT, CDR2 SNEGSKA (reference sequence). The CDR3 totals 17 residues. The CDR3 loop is CSARRLELAGTQETQYF.

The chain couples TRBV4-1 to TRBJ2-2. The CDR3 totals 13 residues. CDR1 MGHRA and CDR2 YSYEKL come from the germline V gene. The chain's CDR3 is CASSQSGTGELFF.

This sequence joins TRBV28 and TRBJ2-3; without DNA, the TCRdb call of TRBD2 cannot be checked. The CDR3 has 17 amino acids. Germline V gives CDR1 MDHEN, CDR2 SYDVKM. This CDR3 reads CASSLTTSGSGGDTQYF.

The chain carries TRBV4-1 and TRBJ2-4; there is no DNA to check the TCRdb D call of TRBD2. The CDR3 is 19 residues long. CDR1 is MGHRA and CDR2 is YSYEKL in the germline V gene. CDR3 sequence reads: CASSQYGTSGRGTKNIQYF.

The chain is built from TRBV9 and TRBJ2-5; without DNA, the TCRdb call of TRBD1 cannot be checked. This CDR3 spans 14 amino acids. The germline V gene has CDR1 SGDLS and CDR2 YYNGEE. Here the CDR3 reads CASSGGQDQETQYF.

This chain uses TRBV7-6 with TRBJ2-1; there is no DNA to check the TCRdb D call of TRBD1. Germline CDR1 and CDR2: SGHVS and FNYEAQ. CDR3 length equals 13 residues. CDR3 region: CATTRDNNNEQFF.

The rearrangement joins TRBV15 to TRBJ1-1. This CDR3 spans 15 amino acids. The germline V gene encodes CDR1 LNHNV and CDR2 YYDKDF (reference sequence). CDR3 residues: CATSKGGFSPWEAFF.

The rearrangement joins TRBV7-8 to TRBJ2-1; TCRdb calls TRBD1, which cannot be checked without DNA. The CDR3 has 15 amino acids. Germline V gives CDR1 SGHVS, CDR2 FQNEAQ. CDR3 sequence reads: CASSLVRGGTHEQFF.

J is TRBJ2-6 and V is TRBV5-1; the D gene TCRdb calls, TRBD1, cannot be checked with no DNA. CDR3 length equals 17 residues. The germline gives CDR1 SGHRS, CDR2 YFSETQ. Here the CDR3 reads CASSLGTAISGANVLTF.

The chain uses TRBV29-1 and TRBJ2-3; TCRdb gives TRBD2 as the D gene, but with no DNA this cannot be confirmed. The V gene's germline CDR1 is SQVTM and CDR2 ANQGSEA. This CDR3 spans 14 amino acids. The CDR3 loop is CSVRRESSADTQYF.

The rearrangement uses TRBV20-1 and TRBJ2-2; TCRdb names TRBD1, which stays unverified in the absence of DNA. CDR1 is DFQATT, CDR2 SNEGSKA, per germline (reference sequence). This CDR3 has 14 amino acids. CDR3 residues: CSAGTGGGTGELFF.

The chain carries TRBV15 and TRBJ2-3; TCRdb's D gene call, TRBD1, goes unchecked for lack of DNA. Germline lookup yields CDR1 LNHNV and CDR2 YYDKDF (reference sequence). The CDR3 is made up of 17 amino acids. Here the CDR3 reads CATSRGLTGKGTDTQYF.

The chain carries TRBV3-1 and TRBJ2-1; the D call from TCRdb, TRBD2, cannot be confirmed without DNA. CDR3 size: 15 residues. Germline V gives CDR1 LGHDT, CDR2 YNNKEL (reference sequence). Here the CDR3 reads CASSQMSSGGNEQFF.

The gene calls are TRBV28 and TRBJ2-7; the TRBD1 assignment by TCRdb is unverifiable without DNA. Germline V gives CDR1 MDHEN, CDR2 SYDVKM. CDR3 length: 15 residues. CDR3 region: CASRSQGATSYEQYF.

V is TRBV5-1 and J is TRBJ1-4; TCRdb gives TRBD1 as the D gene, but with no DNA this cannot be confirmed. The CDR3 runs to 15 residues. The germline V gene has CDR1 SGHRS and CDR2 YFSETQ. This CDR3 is CASSLGRGRREKLFF.

The CDR3: CASKYGQSNTGELFF. The rearrangement joins TRBV6-2 or TRBV6-3 to TRBJ2-2; without DNA, the TCRdb call of TRBD1 cannot be checked. Germline lookup yields CDR1 MNHEY and CDR2 SVGEGT. The CDR3 length is 15 residues.

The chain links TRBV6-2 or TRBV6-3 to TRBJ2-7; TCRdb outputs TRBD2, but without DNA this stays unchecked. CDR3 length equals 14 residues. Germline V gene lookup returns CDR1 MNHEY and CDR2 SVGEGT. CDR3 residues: CASSQLAGVGEQYF.

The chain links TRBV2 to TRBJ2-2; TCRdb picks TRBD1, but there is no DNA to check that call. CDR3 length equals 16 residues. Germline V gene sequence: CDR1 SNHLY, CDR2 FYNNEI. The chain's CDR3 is CASSRPGTGYTGELFF.

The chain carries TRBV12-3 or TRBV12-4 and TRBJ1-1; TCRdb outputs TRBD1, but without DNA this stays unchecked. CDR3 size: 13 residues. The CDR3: CASTRTGAMETFF.

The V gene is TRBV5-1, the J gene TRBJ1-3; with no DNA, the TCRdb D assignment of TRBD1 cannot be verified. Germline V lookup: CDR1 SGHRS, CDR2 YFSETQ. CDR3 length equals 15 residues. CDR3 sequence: CASSFTGISGNTIYF.

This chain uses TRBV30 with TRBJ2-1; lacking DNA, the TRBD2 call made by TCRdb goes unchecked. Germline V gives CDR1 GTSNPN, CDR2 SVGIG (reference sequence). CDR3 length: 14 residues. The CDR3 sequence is CAWSPLDLYNEQFF.

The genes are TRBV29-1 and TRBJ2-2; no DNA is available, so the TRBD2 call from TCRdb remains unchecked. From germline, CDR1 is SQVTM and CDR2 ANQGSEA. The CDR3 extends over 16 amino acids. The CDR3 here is CSVVGLAGSSAGELFF.

The CDR3 spells CASSARDTDNEQFF. The chain has TRBV4-1 and TRBJ2-1; the TCRdb call, TRBD1, lacks DNA for checking. Germline-derived CDR1 and CDR2 are MGHRA and YSYEKL. This CDR3 has 14 amino acids.

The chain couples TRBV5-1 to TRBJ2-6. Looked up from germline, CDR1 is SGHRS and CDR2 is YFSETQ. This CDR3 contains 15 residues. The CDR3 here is CASSSPSSGANVLTF.